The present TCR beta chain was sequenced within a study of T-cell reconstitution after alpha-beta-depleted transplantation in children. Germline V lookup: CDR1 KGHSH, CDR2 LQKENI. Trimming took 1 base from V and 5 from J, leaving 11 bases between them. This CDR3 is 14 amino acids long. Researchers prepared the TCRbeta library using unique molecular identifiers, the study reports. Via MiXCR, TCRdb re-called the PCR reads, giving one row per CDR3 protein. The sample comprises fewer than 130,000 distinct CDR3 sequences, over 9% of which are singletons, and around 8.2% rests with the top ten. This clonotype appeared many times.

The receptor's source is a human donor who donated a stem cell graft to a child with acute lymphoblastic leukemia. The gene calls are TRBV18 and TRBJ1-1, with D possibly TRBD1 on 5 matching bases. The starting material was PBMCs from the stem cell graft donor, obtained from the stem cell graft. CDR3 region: CASSPREQVTEAFF. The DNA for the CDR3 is TGTGCCAGCTCACCACGTGAACAGGTTACTGAAGCTTTCTTT.